The 30 T cell receptor beta chains below come from one sample, sequenced in a study of shared clonotypes between healthy human individuals. CD45RO-negative CD8 cells positively selected for CCR7 made up the naive population, which excluded terminally differentiated effector memory CD45RA+ cells. The protocol was immunoSEQ multiplex PCR, while the TCRdb copy is restricted to in-frame clones and leaves out a portion. Among around 700,000 clones listed, about 92% were seen once. Sequencing was performed on naive CD8+ T cells sorted from blood. These receptors were collected from a man aged 25-45 years in good health.

J is TRBJ2-2 and V is TRBV6-5; 8 bases line up with TRBD1. With 4 bases clipped from V and 2 bases from J, the junction kept 3 bases outside the gene matches. CDR3 length equals 15 residues. Germline CDR1 reads MNHEY; CDR2 reads SVGAGI. The CDR3 region has the DNA TGTGCCAGCAGTTGGACAGGGAAAAACACCGGGGAGCTGTTTTTT. It translates to CASSWTGKNTGELFF.

The chain couples TRBV18 to TRBJ2-5; 10 nucleotides match TRBD1. The CDR3 runs 17 residues. V shed 4 bases, J shed 3 bases, and the junction held 11 bases outside the gene matches. The germline V gene has CDR1 KGHSH and CDR2 LQKENI. CDR3 amino acids: CASSQQLLGTGEETQYF. For the CDR3, the DNA is TGTGCCAGCTCACAACAACTACTCGGGACAGGGGAAGAGACCCAGTACTTC.

This rearrangement joins TRBV7-6 to TRBJ2-1; 9 bases map to TRBD2. V shed 0 bases, J shed 4 bases, and the junction held 13 bases outside the gene matches. There are 19 residues in the CDR3. Germline V gives CDR1 SGHVS, CDR2 FNYEAQ. The CDR3 DNA is TGTGCCAGCAGCTTAGCGGCGGGAGGGCCAGGTGGGGGTTACAATGAGCAGTTCTTC. Translating it yields CASSLAAGGPGGGYNEQFF.

V gene TRBV19 combines with J gene TRBJ2-7; 11 bases are shared with TRBD1. The CDR3 is 15 amino acids. Germline-derived CDR1 and CDR2 are LNHDA and SQIVND (reference sequence). V dropped 5 bases and J dropped 3; count of bases not matched to a gene: 6. CDR3 bases: TGTGCCAGTAGTCCGCGGACAGGGGGCGTCTACGAGCAGTACTTC. This codes for CASSPRTGGVYEQYF.

This clone was observed once. This chain joins TRBV19 and TRBJ2-7; either TRBD1 or TRBD2 may fit D (5 bases each). This CDR3 has 13 amino acids. Germline CDR1 is LNHDA and CDR2 is SQIVND (reference sequence). The V end lost 5 bases, the J end lost 2 bases, and 10 bases lay between the germline ends. DNA for the CDR3: TGTGCCAGTAGTGAGGGGCAAGCCTACGAGCAGTACTTC. This translates into CASSEGQAYEQYF.

CDR3 amino acids: CASRPWGARPEAFF. The CDR3 DNA reads TGTGCCAGCCGCCCCTGGGGGGCTCGTCCTGAAGCTTTCTTT. The chain combines TRBV5-6 with TRBJ1-1; D possibly corresponds to TRBD1 (6 bases). Germline CDR1 and CDR2: SGHDT and YYEEEE. Trimming cost V 7 bases and J 6 bases, with 19 bases left between them. This CDR3 spans 14 amino acids. The full variable domain, its missing parts supplied by reference TRBV5-6 and TRBJ1-1, is DAGVTQSPTHLIKTRGQQVTLRCSPKSGHDTVSWYQQALGQGPQFIFQYYEEEERQRGNFPDRFSGHQFPNYSSELNVNALLLGDSALYLCASRPWGARPEAFFGQGTRLTVV.

The sample holds one count of this clone. The chain employs TRBV28 and TRBJ2-3, with D perhaps TRBD2 (5 bases). The V and J ends lost 6 bases and 4 bases respectively, with 14 bases between them. Per the germline V gene, CDR1 is MDHEN and CDR2 is SYDVKM. The CDR3 has 14 residues. CDR3 residues: CASRRVGEADTQYF. The CDR3 nucleotides read TGTGCCAGCAGGCGAGTGGGAGAGGCAGATACGCAGTATTTT.

The V and J genes are TRBV2 and TRBJ2-2; tentatively, D is TRBD1 (5 bases). The CDR3 sequence is 13 residues long. Germline CDR1 reads SNHLY; CDR2 reads FYNNEI. V was pared by 5 bases and J by 6 bases, with 10 bases between. The CDR3 sequence is CASSLQVPGELFF. The CDR3 coding sequence is TGTGCCAGCAGTCTACAGGTCCCCGGGGAGCTGTTTTTT.

The rearrangement joins TRBV13 to TRBJ2-3, with 10 bases that match TRBD2. Unmatched junction bases numbered 12, after V lost 1 base and J lost 5 bases. This CDR3 is built from 18 residues. Germline loops: CDR1 PRHDT, CDR2 FYEKMQ (reference sequence). CDR3 DNA: TGTGCCAGCAGCTTAGTCGGAACTAGCGGGACCGCCCTAGATACGCAGTATTTT. It codes for CASSLVGTSGTALDTQYF. The variable domain in full, completed from reference TRBV13 and TRBJ2-3, reads AAGVIQSPRHLIKEKRETATLKCYPIPRHDTVYWYQQGPGQDPQFLISFYEKMQSDKGSIPDRFSAQQFSDYHSELNMSSLELGDSALYFCASSLVGTSGTALDTQYFGPGTRLTVL.

CDR3 in DNA: TGTGCCTGGAGTGACCCCGTCCTTGGCGGGGGAGAGACCCAGTACTTC. Its protein is CAWSDPVLGGGETQYF. V is TRBV30 and J is TRBJ2-5; 7 nucleotides line up with TRBD2. Per germline, CDR1 GTSNPN and CDR2 SVGIG (reference sequence). CDR3 length: 16 residues. V was pared by 1 base and J by 4 bases, with 12 bases of the junction left unmatched.

The chain recombines TRBV11-2 with TRBJ2-7; D perhaps matches TRBD1 (6 bases). This CDR3 is 11 amino acids long. Per the germline V gene, CDR1 is SGHAT and CDR2 is FQNNGV. V lost 6 bases and J lost 7, with 10 bases in between. The CDR3 bases are TGTGCCAGCAGAGGGGGAAGGGAGCAGTACTTC. This translates into CASRGGREQYF.

This chain connects TRBV7-9 to TRBJ1-1, with a possible D match to TRBD1 (5 bases). V lost 8 bases to trimming and J lost 5 bases, with 30 bases between them. CDR1 is SEHNR, CDR2 FQNEAQ, per germline (reference sequence). This CDR3 has 18 residues. CDR3 coding DNA: TGTGCCAGCCGGGCCTCGGATGCAGGGCGCTTAAGTGATACTGAAGCTTTCTTT. Amino acid sequence: CASRASDAGRLSDTEAFF.

The chain joins TRBV18 to TRBJ1-1; D may be TRBD1 (5 bases). The ends were cut back, 3 bases at V and 0 bases at J, with 8 bases in the middle. CDR3 length: 14 amino acids. CDR1 is KGHSH and CDR2 is LQKENI in the germline V gene. Here the CDR3 reads CASSPPGMNTEAFF. CDR3 nucleotides: TGTGCCAGCTCACCTCCAGGGATGAACACTGAAGCTTTCTTT. The full variable domain, in which reference TRBV18 and TRBJ1-1 provide the parts outside the CDR3, is NAGVMQNPRHLVRRRGQEARLRCSPMKGHSHVYWYRQLPEEGLKFMVYLQKENIIDESGMPKERFSAEFPKEGPSILRIQQVVRGDSAAYFCASSPPGMNTEAFFGQGTRLTVV.

V gene TRBV4-2 combines with J gene TRBJ2-7; no definite D call. Germline V gives CDR1 LGHNA, CDR2 YNFKEQ. The V end was cut by 0 bases, the J end by 0 bases, with 6 bases between. The CDR3 totals 14 residues. This CDR3 is CASSQDQFSYEQYF. The DNA for the CDR3 is TGTGCCAGCAGCCAAGACCAGTTCTCCTACGAGCAGTACTTC.

The CDR3 is CASSPYREAGYEQYF. The CDR3, as DNA: TGTGCCAGCAGCCCCTACCGGGAGGCCGGCTACGAGCAGTACTTC. The chain recombines TRBV6-1 with TRBJ2-7, with TRBD2 matching over 7 bases. Losses at the gene ends were 6 bases for V and 3 bases for J; bases not matched to a gene: 11. This CDR3 contains 15 residues. Germline V gene lookup returns CDR1 MNHNS and CDR2 SASEGT.

The chain is built from TRBV7-9 and TRBJ2-5; 9 bases align to TRBD2. The CDR3 sequence is 15 residues long. Germline CDR1 SEHNR, CDR2 FQNEAQ (reference sequence). The V segment lost 2 bases and the J segment 2 bases; nucleotides outside the gene matches: 3. The CDR3 region is CASSLLAGMQETQYF. The CDR3 DNA sequence: TGTGCCAGCAGCTTACTAGCGGGGATGCAAGAGACCCAGTACTTC. The full variable domain, rest sourced from reference TRBV7-9 and TRBJ2-5, is DTGVSQNPRHKITKRGQNVTFRCDPISEHNRLYWYRQTLGQGPEFLTYFQNEAQLEKSRLLSDRFSAERPKGSFSTLEIQRTEQGDSAMYLCASSLLAGMQETQYFGPGTRLLVL.

The chain couples TRBV7-9 to TRBJ2-7; 8 nucleotides line up with TRBD1. The germline gives CDR1 SEHNR, CDR2 FQNEAQ (reference sequence). This CDR3 region has 15 residues. Germline trimming cut 1 base from V and 5 bases from J; bases unmatched to any gene: 7. Here the CDR3 reads CASSLGRQGIHEQYF. The CDR3 DNA reads as TGTGCCAGCAGCTTAGGGCGACAGGGGATCCACGAGCAGTACTTC.

This sequence joins TRBV2 and TRBJ1-4; a weak D match, TRBD1 (5 bases). With 4 bases removed from V and 0 bases from J, the gap between germline ends came to 18 bases. This CDR3 is 18 amino acids long. Germline CDR1 SNHLY, CDR2 FYNNEI. CDR3 sequence (DNA): TGTGCCAGCAGTGTAGAACAGGCGACAAGCGCAACTAATGAAAAACTGTTTTTT. As protein: CASSVEQATSATNEKLFF.

The V and J genes are TRBV11-1 and TRBJ1-1; TRBD1 is a possible D gene (5 bases). Germline assignment: CDR1 SGHAT and CDR2 FQDESV (reference sequence). Trimming shortened V by 7 bases and J by 4 bases, and 10 bases separated the two germline ends. This CDR3 is built from 12 residues. The CDR3 DNA is TGTGCCAGCAACGAGGGGAGCACTGAAGCTTTCTTT. This gives the protein CASNEGSTEAFF.

This clone was seen only once. The rearrangement joins TRBV7-3 to TRBJ2-1; 9 bases match TRBD2. CDR1 is SGHTA, CDR2 FQGTGA, per germline. V lost 1 base and J lost 2; bases outside the gene matches: 9. CDR3 size: 18 residues. The CDR3 DNA sequence: TGTGCCAGCAGCTTAAGGGGCGGGAGGGCCGTCCCCTACAATGAGCAGTTCTTC. Translated, it gives CASSLRGGRAVPYNEQFF. The whole variable domain, filled in from reference TRBV7-3 and TRBJ2-1, reads GAGVSQTPSNKVTEKGKYVELRCDPISGHTALYWYRQSLGQGPEFLIYFQGTGAADDSGLPNDRFFAVRPEGSVSTLKIQRTERGDSAVYLCASSLRGGRAVPYNEQFFGPGTRLTVL.

The chain uses TRBV6-5 and TRBJ2-5; TRBD1 aligns across 7 bases. V trimming: 6 bases; J trimming: 5 bases; junction bases outside the gene matches: 3. The CDR3 has 12 residues. CDR1 and CDR2 from the germline V gene are MNHEY and SVGAGI. The CDR3 DNA is TGTGCCAGCAGCCAGGGGGATGAGACCCAGTACTTC. This codes for CASSQGDETQYF.

The V call is TRBV5-1, the J call TRBJ2-1; D is possibly TRBD1 or TRBD2 (5 bases each). Germline assignment: CDR1 SGHRS and CDR2 YFSETQ. This CDR3 is built from 16 residues. V was cut by 0 bases and J by 8 bases, with 18 bases left in between. In DNA form, the CDR3 reads TGCGCCAGCAGCTTGGCCTTCACGGGGACGGCGGATGAGCAGTTCTTC. Translated, it gives CASSLAFTGTADEQFF. Using reference TRBV5-1 and TRBJ2-1 for the parts outside the CDR3, the full variable domain is KAGVTQTPRYLIKTRGQQVTLSCSPISGHRSVSWYQQTPGQGLQFLFEYFSETQRNKGNFPGRFSGRQFSNSRSEMNVSTLELGDSALYLCASSLAFTGTADEQFFGPGTRLTVL.

The chain has TRBV29-1 and TRBJ2-1; tentative D call: TRBD2 (5 bases). CDR1 is SQVTM and CDR2 is ANQGSEA in the germline V gene. The CDR3 covers 14 residues. Between the trimmed V and J ends, which lost 2 bases and 7 bases, there was a span of 15 bases. In DNA, the CDR3 is TGCAGCGTTGAAACTAGTGGAGACTTAAATGAGCAGTTCTTC. Translated, it gives CSVETSGDLNEQFF.

The genes are TRBV5-5 and TRBJ2-1; D gene uncertain. V was pared by 5 bases and J by 7 bases, with 13 bases between. Germline lookup yields CDR1 SGHKS and CDR2 YYEKEE (reference sequence). This CDR3 spans 13 amino acids. This CDR3 is CASRSGDTNEQFF. DNA of the CDR3: TGTGCCAGCAGATCAGGCGACACGAATGAGCAGTTCTTC.

The chain recombines TRBV13 with TRBJ2-7; 10 positions match TRBD2. Germline V gene data show CDR1 as PRHDT and CDR2 as FYEKMQ (reference sequence). This CDR3 contains 17 residues. The ends lost 0 bases at V and 2 bases at J; junction bases unmatched: 7. The CDR3 sequence is CASSLGLGSGRAYEQYF. CDR3 DNA sequence: TGTGCCAGCAGCTTAGGCCTCGGGAGCGGGAGGGCCTACGAGCAGTACTTC.

The chain recombines TRBV9 with TRBJ2-7; 8 bases line up with TRBD2. V lost 1 base, J lost 4 bases, and 10 bases stayed unmatched. The CDR3 has 16 residues. Germline CDR1 and CDR2: SGDLS and YYNGEE. The CDR3 sequence is CASSVTPTGRGYEQYF. The CDR3 region has the DNA TGTGCCAGCAGCGTAACCCCCACCGGGAGGGGGTACGAGCAGTACTTC.

The V call is TRBV5-6, the J call TRBJ1-2, with D maybe TRBD1 (6 bases). The CDR3 totals 16 residues. V was pared by 4 bases and J by 5 bases, with 21 bases between. The V gene's germline CDR1 is SGHDT and CDR2 YYEEEE. CDR3 DNA sequence: TGTGCCAGCAGCCAGAGAGGGGGGGAGGCCATTTATGGCTACACCTTC. As protein: CASSQRGGEAIYGYTF.

The rearrangement joins TRBV27 to TRBJ2-5; D gene uncertain. The germline gives CDR1 MNHEY, CDR2 SMNVEV (reference sequence). Trimming left V 2 bases short and J 1 base short, with 5 bases between. The CDR3 covers 13 residues. The CDR3 here is CASSLRPQETQYF. DNA of the CDR3: TGTGCCAGCAGTTTAAGACCCCAAGAGACCCAGTACTTC.

V is TRBV19 and J is TRBJ2-7; 7 bases map to TRBD1. The V gene end was trimmed by 5 bases and the J gene end by 3 bases; junction bases not matched to a gene: 7. The CDR3 has 14 amino acids. The germline V gene encodes CDR1 LNHDA and CDR2 SQIVND (reference sequence). The CDR3 DNA reads as TGTGCCAGTAGTTACAGGGGACCCCTCTACGAGCAGTACTTC. This translates into CASSYRGPLYEQYF. The whole variable domain, remainder taken from reference TRBV19 and TRBJ2-7, is DGGITQSPKYLFRKEGQNVTLSCEQNLNHDAMYWYRQDPGQGLRLIYYSQIVNDFQKGDIAEGYSVSREKKESFPLTVTSAQKNPTAFYLCASSYRGPLYEQYFGPGTRLTVT.

The table lists this clone with a count of one. The rearrangement links TRBV19 to TRBJ1-5; 8 nucleotides agree with TRBD1. The trim removed 5 bases at V and 4 bases at J, leaving 7 bases unmatched. Per germline, CDR1 LNHDA and CDR2 SQIVND (reference sequence). This CDR3 contains 15 residues. The CDR3 spells CASSFGQGWNQPQHF. CDR3 DNA: TGTGCCAGTAGTTTTGGACAGGGATGGAATCAGCCCCAGCATTTT.